This record looks at one TCR beta chain sequence and its context. Its specificity is not known. V lost 4 bases and J lost 4, with 12 bases in between. CDR1 is SGDLS and CDR2 is YYNGEE in the germline V gene. This CDR3 has 13 residues. The sample belongs to a study of cytomegalovirus exposure and HLA in healthy donors. In the study overall: The same platform was used for the roughly 120 validation repertoires and the approximately 670 first-cohort repertoires, a later analysis reported. Study outcomes and limitations: Most TCR sequences were uncommon, yet certain public TCRs appeared in many donors.

Assay used: immunoSEQ multiplex PCR; TCRdb lists only in-frame clones, some missing. The sample contains 120,000 or so clones, about nine tenths of which appear only once. While the first cohort had about 610 subjects, the donors belonged to the separate validation cohort of over a hundred subjects. Sequencing was done on a sample of PBMCs. The chain is built from TRBV9 and TRBJ2-7; no clear D gene. This clonotype was obtained from a woman aged 18-29 years in good health and CMV-seronegative. For the CDR3, the DNA is TGTGCCAGCAGCCCTCAGTCGGAGTACGAGCAGTACTTC. It yields the protein CASSPQSEYEQYF.